This TCR beta chain was sequenced during a study of T cell changes during pregnancy in multiple sclerosis. The CDR3 is 14 amino acids. The germline CDR1 and CDR2 sequences are GTSNPN and SVGIG (reference sequence). The trim removed 7 bases at V and 5 bases at J, leaving 10 bases unmatched. Produced via immunoSEQ multiplex PCR; TCRdb's table is partial and in-frame only. This table has about 40,000 clones, about nine tenths appearing once. This receptor was obtained from a female donor with multiple sclerosis, enrolled in a pregnancy study. Sequencing was performed on CD4+ T cells from peripheral blood mononuclear cells, taken in the third trimester of pregnancy. The gene calls are TRBV30 and TRBJ2-3; TRBD1 agrees at 9 bases. The CDR3 coding sequence is TGTGCCTCCGGACAGGGGAGTTTGCAAGATACGCAGTATTTT. Its protein is CASGQGSLQDTQYF.